Reported below is one T cell receptor (beta chain). The target antigen is unknown. Together with a sample-barcoded 5' primer, a J-beta primer mix was included in a second PCR lasting about 7 to 12 cycles. TCRdb re-called the 5' RACE reads through MiXCR, storing one row per CDR3 protein. The sample has about 730,000 distinct CDR3 sequences, roughly 43% seen once; the top ten hold less than 25%. The CDR3 spans 12 residues. CDR1 and CDR2 from the germline V gene are MDHEN and SYDVKM. V was shortened by 3 bases and J by 3 bases, with 5 bases between the two germline ends. Each sample had at least 6 million PBMCs isolated. This sample was included in a study of blood T cells in healthy people across ages. Study-level findings and limits: Not knowing donor CMV status may have confounded expanded clonotype changes. The lack of PBMC sorting stopped any conclusive naive versus antigen-experienced comparison. Roughly linearly, TCR beta diversity per million T cells fell as age increased.

Material: blood. The chain recombines TRBV28 with TRBJ2-5; D not resolved. This TCR came from a woman aged 60 to 75 in good health. CDR3 sequence reads: CASSFVEETQYF. CDR3 bases: TGTGCCAGCAGTTTTGTGGAAGAGACCCAGTACTTC.